The clone carrying this TCR beta chain was seen ten or more times. The germline V and J ends were trimmed by 1 base and 3 bases, with 16 bases remaining between them. The germline V gene has CDR1 MGHRA and CDR2 YSYEKL. CDR3 length: 16 amino acids. These data originate in a study of neurological immune-mediated disorders. TCRdb re-analysed the 5' RACE reads in MiXCR, keeping a single row per CDR3 protein. The sample lists some 38,000 distinct CDR3 sequences; roughly 4.8% were seen once. The TCR was taken from a young man in good health. Sequenced sample: CD4+ T cells from blood. V and J are TRBV4-1 and TRBJ2-7, with D tentatively TRBD1 (6 bases). The CDR3 DNA reads TGCGCCAGCAGCCAAGTCCGTTTACAGGGTGTCTACGAGCAGTACTTC. Amino acids: CASSQVRLQGVYEQYF.